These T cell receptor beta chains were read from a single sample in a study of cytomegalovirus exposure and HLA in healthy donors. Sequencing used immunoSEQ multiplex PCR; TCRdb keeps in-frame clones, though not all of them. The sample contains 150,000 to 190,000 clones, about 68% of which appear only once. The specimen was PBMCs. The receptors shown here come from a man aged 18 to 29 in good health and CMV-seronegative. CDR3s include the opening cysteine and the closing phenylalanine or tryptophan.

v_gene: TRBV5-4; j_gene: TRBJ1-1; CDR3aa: CASSRPGGSEAFF
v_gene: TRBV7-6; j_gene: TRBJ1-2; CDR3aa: CASSLSPGAGGYTF
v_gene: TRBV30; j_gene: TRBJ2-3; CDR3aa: CAWSVAGAITDTQYF
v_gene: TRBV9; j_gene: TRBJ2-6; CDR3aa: CASSEGLVSGANVLTF
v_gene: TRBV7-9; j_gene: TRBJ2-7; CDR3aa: CASSLGTLSYEQYF
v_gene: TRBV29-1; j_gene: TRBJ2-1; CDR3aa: CSIMEGDRDGNEQFF
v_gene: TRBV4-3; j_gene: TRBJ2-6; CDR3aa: CASSQEGASGANVLTF
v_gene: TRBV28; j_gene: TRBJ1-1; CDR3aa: CASSWSPTEAFF
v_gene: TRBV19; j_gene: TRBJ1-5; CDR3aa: CASRGVLSRVQQPQHF
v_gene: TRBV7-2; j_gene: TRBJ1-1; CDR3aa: CASSDSRVLDTEAFF
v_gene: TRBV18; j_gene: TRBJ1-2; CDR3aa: CASSPAADYGYTF
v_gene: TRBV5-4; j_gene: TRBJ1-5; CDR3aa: CASSLDAGIGQPQHF
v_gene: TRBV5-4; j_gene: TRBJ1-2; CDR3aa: CASSTDQGPGYTF
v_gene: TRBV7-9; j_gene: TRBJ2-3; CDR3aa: CASSPLTGADTDTQYF
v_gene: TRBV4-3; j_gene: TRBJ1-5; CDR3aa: CASSQDRTGFGNQPQHF
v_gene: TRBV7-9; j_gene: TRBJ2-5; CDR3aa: CSSSLGTGGAAGAQETQYF
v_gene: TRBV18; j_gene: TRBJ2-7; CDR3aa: CASSPGLASGPLYEQYF
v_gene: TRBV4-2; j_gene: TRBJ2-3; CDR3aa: CASSQDLAGGSDTQYF
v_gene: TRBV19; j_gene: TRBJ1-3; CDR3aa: CASNRRGQAGNTIYF
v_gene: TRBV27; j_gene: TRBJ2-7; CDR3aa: CASSLGLADYEQYF
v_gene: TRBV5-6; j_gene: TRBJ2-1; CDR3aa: CASSPTLYNEQFF
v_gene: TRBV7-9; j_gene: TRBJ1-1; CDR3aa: CASSPTWTGLGTEAFF